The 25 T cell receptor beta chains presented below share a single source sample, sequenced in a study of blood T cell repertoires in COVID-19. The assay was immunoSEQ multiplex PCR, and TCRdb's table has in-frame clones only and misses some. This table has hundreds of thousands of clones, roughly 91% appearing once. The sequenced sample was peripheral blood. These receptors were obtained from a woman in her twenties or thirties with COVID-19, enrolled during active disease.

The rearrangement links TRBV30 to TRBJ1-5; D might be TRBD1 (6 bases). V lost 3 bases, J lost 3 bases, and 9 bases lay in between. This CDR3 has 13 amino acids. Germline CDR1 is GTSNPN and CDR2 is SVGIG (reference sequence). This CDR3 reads CAWSTGLNQPQHF. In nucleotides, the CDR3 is TGTGCCTGGAGCACAGGGCTCAATCAGCCCCAGCATTTT.

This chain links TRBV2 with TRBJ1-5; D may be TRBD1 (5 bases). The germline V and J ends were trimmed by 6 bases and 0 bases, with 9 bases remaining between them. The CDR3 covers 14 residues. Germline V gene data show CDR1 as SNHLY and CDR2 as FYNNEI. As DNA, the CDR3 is TGTGCCAGCAGCCCAGGGTCTAGCAATCAGCCCCAGCATTTT. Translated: CASSPGSSNQPQHF.

The CDR3 region has the DNA TGTGCCAGCAGCTTCCCGGGGACAGGGGAGGGAAAACTGTTTTTT. It codes for CASSFPGTGEGKLFF. The chain recombines TRBV7-9 with TRBJ1-4; 10 bases fit TRBD1. V trimming: 3 bases; J trimming: 10 bases; junction bases outside the gene matches: 8. Per the germline V gene, CDR1 is SEHNR and CDR2 is FQNEAQ (reference sequence). The CDR3 is 15 amino acids.

The chain's CDR3 is CASSLRAYNEQFF. In DNA form, the CDR3 reads TGTGCCAGCAGCCTGCGGGCGTACAATGAGCAGTTCTTC. V gene TRBV6-5 combines with J gene TRBJ2-1; maybe TRBD2 (5 bases). Germline V gene sequence: CDR1 MNHEY, CDR2 SVGAGI. Trimming shortened V by 6 bases and J by 4 bases, and 10 bases separated the two germline ends. The CDR3 runs 13 residues.

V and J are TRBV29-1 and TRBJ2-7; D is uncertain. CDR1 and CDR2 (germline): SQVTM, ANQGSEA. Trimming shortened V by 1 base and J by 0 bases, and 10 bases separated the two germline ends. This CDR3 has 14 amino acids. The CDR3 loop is CSVEVNPLSYEQYF. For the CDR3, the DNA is TGCAGCGTTGAAGTCAACCCACTCTCCTACGAGCAGTACTTC.

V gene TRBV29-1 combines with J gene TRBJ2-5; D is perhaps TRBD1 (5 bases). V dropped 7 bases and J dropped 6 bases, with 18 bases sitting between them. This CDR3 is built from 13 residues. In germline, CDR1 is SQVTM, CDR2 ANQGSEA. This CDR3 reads CSARPTGKQTQYF. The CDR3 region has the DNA TGCAGCGCGCGACCTACAGGCAAACAGACCCAGTACTTC.

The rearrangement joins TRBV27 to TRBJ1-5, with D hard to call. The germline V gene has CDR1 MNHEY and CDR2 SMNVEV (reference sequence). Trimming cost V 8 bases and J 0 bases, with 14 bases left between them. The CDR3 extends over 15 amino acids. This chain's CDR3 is CASGSSKYSNQPQHF. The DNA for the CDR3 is TGTGCCAGCGGGAGTTCAAAGTATAGCAATCAGCCCCAGCATTTT.

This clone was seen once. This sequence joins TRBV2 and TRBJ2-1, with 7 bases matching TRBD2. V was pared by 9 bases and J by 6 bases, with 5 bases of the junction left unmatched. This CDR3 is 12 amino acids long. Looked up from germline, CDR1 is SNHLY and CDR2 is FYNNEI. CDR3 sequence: CASAGTTNEQFF. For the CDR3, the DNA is TGTGCCAGTGCCGGGACTACCAATGAGCAGTTCTTC.

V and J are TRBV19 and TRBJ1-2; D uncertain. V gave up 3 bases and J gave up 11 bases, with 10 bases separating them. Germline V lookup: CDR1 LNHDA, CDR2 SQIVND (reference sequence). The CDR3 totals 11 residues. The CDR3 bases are TGTGCCAGTAGTATGAGGTCTCGATACACCTTC. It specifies CASSMRSRYTF.

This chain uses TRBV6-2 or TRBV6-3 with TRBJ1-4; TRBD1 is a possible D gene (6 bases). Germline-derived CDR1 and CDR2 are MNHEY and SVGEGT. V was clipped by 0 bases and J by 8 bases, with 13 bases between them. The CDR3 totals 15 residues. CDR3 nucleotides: TGTGCCAGCAGTTACTCCGGCAGGGGAGGGGAAAAACTGTTTTTT. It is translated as CASSYSGRGGEKLFF.

The CDR3 DNA follows: TGTGCCAGCAGTGGCAATGACAGGCTATTTTCTGACTACGAGCAGTACGTC. Its protein product is CASSGNDRLFSDYEQYV. The J gene is TRBJ2-7, the V gene TRBV28; maybe TRBD1 (6 bases). In germline, CDR1 is MDHEN, CDR2 SYDVKM. CDR3 length equals 17 residues. V gave up 5 bases and J gave up 3 bases, with 23 bases separating them.

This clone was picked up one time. CDR3 region: CASRGPGNTIYF. The CDR3 DNA sequence: TGTGCCAGCCGCGGCCCTGGAAACACCATATATTTT. The V call is TRBV27, the J call TRBJ1-3, with D unclear. CDR3 length equals 12 residues. V lost 8 bases, J lost 2 bases, and 7 bases lay in between. CDR1 and CDR2 (germline): MNHEY, SMNVEV (reference sequence).

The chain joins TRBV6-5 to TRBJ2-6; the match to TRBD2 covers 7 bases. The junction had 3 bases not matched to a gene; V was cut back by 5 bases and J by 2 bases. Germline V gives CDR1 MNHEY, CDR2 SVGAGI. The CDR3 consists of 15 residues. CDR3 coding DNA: TGTGCCAGCAGTCGGGGGGAGACTGGGGCCAACGTCCTGACTTTC. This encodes CASSRGETGANVLTF.

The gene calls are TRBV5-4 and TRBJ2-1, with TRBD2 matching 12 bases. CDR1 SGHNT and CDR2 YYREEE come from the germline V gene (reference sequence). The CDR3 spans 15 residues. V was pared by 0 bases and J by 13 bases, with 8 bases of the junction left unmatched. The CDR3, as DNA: TGTGCCAGCAGCTTGGAACTAGCGGGGGGTTTTAGTCAGTTCTTC. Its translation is CASSLELAGGFSQFF.

The CDR3 region is CASSLKGGAKSYNEQFF. CDR3 DNA sequence: TGTGCCAGCAGCCTTAAAGGGGGAGCGAAATCCTACAATGAGCAGTTCTTC. V usage is TRBV9 and J usage is TRBJ2-1; D might be TRBD1 (6 bases). CDR3 length: 17 residues. Trimming removed 4 bases from V and 1 base from J, with 18 bases in between. The germline CDR1 and CDR2 sequences are SGDLS and YYNGEE.

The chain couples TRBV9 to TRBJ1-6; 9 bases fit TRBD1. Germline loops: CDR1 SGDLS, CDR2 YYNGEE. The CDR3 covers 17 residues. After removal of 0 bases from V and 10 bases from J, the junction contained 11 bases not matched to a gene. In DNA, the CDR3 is TGTGCCAGCAGCGTAGATCGGGACAGGGAATCGGGGTCACCCCTCCACTTT. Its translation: CASSVDRDRESGSPLHF. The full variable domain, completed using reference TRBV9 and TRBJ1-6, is DSGVTQTPKHLITATGQRVTLRCSPRSGDLSVYWYQQSLDQGLQFLIQYYNGEERAKGNILERFSAQQFPDLHSELNLSSLELGDSALYFCASSVDRDRESGSPLHFGNGTRLTVT.

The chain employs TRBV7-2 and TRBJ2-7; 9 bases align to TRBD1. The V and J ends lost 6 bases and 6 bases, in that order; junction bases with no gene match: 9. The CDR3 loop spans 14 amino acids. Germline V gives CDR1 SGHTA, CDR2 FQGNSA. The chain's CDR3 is CASSTGTGPVEQYF. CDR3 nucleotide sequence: TGTGCCAGCAGTACCGGGACAGGGCCAGTCGAGCAGTACTTC.

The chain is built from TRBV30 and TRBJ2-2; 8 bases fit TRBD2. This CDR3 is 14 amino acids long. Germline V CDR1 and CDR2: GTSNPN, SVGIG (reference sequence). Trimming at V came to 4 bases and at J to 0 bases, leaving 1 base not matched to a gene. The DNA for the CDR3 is TGTGCCTGGACGGGGGGGGCGAACACCGGGGAGCTGTTTTTT. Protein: CAWTGGANTGELFF.

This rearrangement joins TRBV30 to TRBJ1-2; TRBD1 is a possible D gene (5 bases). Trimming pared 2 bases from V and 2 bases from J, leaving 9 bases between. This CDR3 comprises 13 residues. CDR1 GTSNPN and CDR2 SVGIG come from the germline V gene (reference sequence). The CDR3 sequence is CAWSLTENYGYTF. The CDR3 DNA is TGTGCCTGGAGTCTGACAGAAAACTATGGCTACACCTTC.

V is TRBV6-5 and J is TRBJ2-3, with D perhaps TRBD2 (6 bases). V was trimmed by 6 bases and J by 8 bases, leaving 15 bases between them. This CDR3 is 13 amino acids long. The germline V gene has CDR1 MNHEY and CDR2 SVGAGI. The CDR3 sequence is CASSRDWIGTQYF. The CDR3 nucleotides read TGTGCCAGCAGCCGGGACTGGATAGGTACGCAGTATTTT.

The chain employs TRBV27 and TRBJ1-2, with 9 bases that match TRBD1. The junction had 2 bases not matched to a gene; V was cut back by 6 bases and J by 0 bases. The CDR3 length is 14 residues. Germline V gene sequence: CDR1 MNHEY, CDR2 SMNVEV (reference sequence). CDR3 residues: CASRGTGSNYGYTF. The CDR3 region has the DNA TGTGCCAGCAGGGGGACAGGGTCTAACTATGGCTACACCTTC.

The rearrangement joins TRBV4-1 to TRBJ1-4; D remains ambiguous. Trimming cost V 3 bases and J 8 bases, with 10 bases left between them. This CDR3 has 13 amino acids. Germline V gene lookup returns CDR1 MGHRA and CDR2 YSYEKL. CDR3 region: CASSQTRGEKLFF. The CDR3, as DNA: TGCGCCAGCAGCCAGACGCGAGGGGAAAAACTGTTTTTT.

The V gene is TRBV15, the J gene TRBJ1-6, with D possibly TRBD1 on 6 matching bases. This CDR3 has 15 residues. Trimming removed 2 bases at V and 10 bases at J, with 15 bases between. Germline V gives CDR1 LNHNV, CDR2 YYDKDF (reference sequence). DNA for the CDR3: TGTGCCACCAGCAGAACAGGGAATGTAGAATCACCCCTCCACTTT. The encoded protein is CATSRTGNVESPLHF. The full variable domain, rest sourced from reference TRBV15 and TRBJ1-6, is DAMVIQNPRYQVTQFGKPVTLSCSQTLNHNVMYWYQQKSSQAPKLLFHYYDKDFNNEADTPDNFQSRRPNTSFCFLDIRSPGLGDTAMYLCATSRTGNVESPLHFGNGTRLTVT.

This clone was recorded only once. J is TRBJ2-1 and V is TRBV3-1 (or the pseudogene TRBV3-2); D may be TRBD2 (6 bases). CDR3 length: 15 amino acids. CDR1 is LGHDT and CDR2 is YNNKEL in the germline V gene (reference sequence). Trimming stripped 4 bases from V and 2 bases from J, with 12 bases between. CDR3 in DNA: TGTGCCAGCAGCCTTCGGGGGTCCACCTACAATGAGCAGTTCTTC. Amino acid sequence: CASSLRGSTYNEQFF.

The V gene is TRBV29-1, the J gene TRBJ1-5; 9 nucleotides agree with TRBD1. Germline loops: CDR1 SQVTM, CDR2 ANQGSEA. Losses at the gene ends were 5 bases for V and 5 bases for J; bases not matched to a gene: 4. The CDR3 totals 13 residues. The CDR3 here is CSVWDRADQPQHF. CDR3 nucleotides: TGCAGCGTTTGGGACAGGGCTGATCAGCCCCAGCATTTT.